These T cell receptor beta chains were read from a single sample in a study of T cell responses to AZD1222 COVID-19 vaccine. TCRdb's table, derived via immunoSEQ multiplex PCR, lists solely in-frame clones and lacks some. This table has 70,000 to 85,000 clones, roughly 88% appearing once. Sequences were derived from peripheral blood, sampled on day 0 of AZD1222 vaccination. These receptors originate from an adult in good health. CDR3s include the opening cysteine and the closing phenylalanine or tryptophan. Each record gives: V gene, clone size, J gene, D gene, CDR3 protein, CDR3 DNA. D genes are given only for firm matches. Clone sizes are given selectively: once, few, many, or a class where the clone is expanded.

TRBV4-3	.	TRBJ1-5	.	CASSQEMQGDQPQHF	TGCGCCAGCAGCCAAGAGATGCAGGGCGATCAGCCCCAGCATTTT
TRBV28	.	TRBJ1-6	.	CASSPGGGSYNNSPLHF	TGTGCCAGCAGTCCTGGGGGGGGGTCCTACAATAATTCACCCCTCCACTTT
TRBV9	.	TRBJ2-1	.	CASSEGYNEQFF	TGTGCCAGCAGCGAGGGGTACAATGAGCAGTTCTTC
TRBV5-1	.	TRBJ1-6	.	CASSLDTGYSPLHF	TGCGCCAGCAGCTTGGATACAGGGTACTCACCCCTCCACTTT
TRBV7-9	.	TRBJ2-3	TRBD2	CASGLAEHTDTQYF	TGTGCCAGTGGACTAGCGGAACACACAGATACGCAGTATTTT
TRBV2	.	TRBJ2-2	.	CASSEGGGELFF	TGTGCCAGCAGTGAAGGGGGCGGGGAGCTGTTTTTT
TRBV18	once	TRBJ2-4	TRBD1	CASSPPQGQGVDIQYF	TGTGCCAGCTCACCTCCGCAAGGACAGGGGGTGGACATTCAGTACTTC
TRBV10-3	.	TRBJ1-4	.	CAIGGDVEKLFF	TGTGCCATCGGTGGGGACGTAGAAAAACTGTTTTTT
TRBV28	once	TRBJ1-5	TRBD1	CASSLWAGQGADQPQHF	TGTGCCAGCAGTTTATGGGCGGGACAGGGGGCGGATCAGCCCCAGCATTTT
TRBV25-1	.	TRBJ1-1	.	CASRAENTEAFF	TGTGCCAGCAGAGCAGAAAACACTGAAGCTTTCTTT